This is a list of T cell receptor beta chains from one sample in a study of early T cells in non-severe SARS-CoV-2 infection. Each CDR3 protein gets one entry after TCRdb re-called the 5' RACE reads with MiXCR. The sample consists of approximately 71,000 distinct CDR3 sequences, around 15% of them appearing once. Sequenced input: whole blood. These receptors all come from an adult who was a healthcare worker with PCR-confirmed SARS-CoV-2 infection or an uninfected control (not recorded which). The CDR3 runs from the conserved cysteine through the conserved F or W. Fields, in order: D gene, clone size, V gene, J gene, CDR3 protein, CDR3 DNA. D genes are given only for firm matches. Expanded clones are given a class, and other clones once, few, many or no size at all.

D gene: TRBD2; clone size: .; V gene: TRBV11-1; J gene: TRBJ2-1; CDR3 protein: CASSFLLGGGAQNEQFF; CDR3 DNA: TGTGCCAGCAGCTTTTTGTTGGGCGGGGGGGCTCAGAATGAGCAGTTCTTC
D gene: TRBD1; clone size: many; V gene: TRBV20-1; J gene: TRBJ1-5; CDR3 protein: CSAEDRTGGNQPQHF; CDR3 DNA: TGCAGTGCGGAGGACAGGACCGGGGGCAATCAGCCCCAGCATTTT
D gene: .; clone size: few; V gene: TRBV29-1; J gene: TRBJ1-1; CDR3 protein: CSVPRRAEAFF; CDR3 DNA: TGCAGCGTTCCCCGCAGAGCTGAAGCTTTCTTT
D gene: .; clone size: many; V gene: TRBV27; J gene: TRBJ2-5; CDR3 protein: CASLSRYTQGRLETQYF; CDR3 DNA: TGTGCCAGCCTCTCTAGATATACACAGGGTCGGTTGGAGACCCAGTACTTC
D gene: .; clone size: many; V gene: TRBV5-1; J gene: TRBJ2-5; CDR3 protein: CASSYGALGGRETQYF; CDR3 DNA: TGCGCCAGCAGCTACGGCGCATTGGGGGGGCGAGAGACCCAGTACTTC
D gene: .; clone size: few; V gene: TRBV6-6; J gene: TRBJ1-2; CDR3 protein: CASRTTNYGYTF; CDR3 DNA: TGTGCCAGCAGAACGACGAACTATGGCTACACCTTC
D gene: .; clone size: .; V gene: TRBV3-1; J gene: TRBJ1-1; CDR3 protein: CASSRGPPGGGTEAFF; CDR3 DNA: TGTGCCAGCAGCCGTGGGCCCCCGGGGGGCGGCACTGAAGCTTTCTTT
D gene: .; clone size: medium-sized; V gene: TRBV6-5; J gene: TRBJ1-4; CDR3 protein: CASSLGRDEKLFF; CDR3 DNA: TGTGCCAGCAGTCTGGGGAGGGACGAAAAACTGTTTTTT
D gene: TRBD1; clone size: few; V gene: TRBV20-1; J gene: TRBJ1-1; CDR3 protein: CSARPGTGQGTEAFF; CDR3 DNA: TGCAGTGCTAGGCCCGGGACAGGTCAAGGGACTGAAGCTTTCTTT
D gene: .; clone size: few; V gene: TRBV30; J gene: TRBJ1-2; CDR3 protein: CAWTGGHLHGYTF; CDR3 DNA: TGTGCCTGGACGGGTGGACACCTCCATGGCTACACCTTC
D gene: TRBD1; clone size: many; V gene: TRBV18; J gene: TRBJ1-1; CDR3 protein: CASSPAQGALTEAFF; CDR3 DNA: TGTGCCAGCTCACCGGCTCAGGGGGCCCTCACTGAAGCTTTCTTT
D gene: TRBD1; clone size: .; V gene: TRBV11-2; J gene: TRBJ2-1; CDR3 protein: CASSLDRTGIDEQFF; CDR3 DNA: TGTGCCAGCAGCTTAGATCGGACAGGTATAGATGAGCAGTTCTTC
D gene: .; clone size: .; V gene: TRBV11-2; J gene: TRBJ2-5; CDR3 protein: CASSPQRETRYF; CDR3 DNA: TGTGCCAGCAGCCCCCAAAGAGAGACCCGGTACTTC
D gene: .; clone size: .; V gene: TRBV12-3/TRBV12-4; J gene: TRBJ1-5; CDR3 protein: CASSLGRASNQPQHF; CDR3 DNA: TGTGCCAGCAGCCTAGGGAGGGCTAGCAATCAGCCCCAGCATTTT
D gene: TRBD1; clone size: many; V gene: TRBV6-1; J gene: TRBJ1-1; CDR3 protein: CASNPPRDRGVTEAFF; CDR3 DNA: TGTGCCAGCAATCCCCCCAGGGACAGGGGGGTCACTGAAGCTTTCTTT
D gene: .; clone size: .; V gene: TRBV29-1; J gene: TRBJ2-7; CDR3 protein: CSAVDSYEQYF; CDR3 DNA: TGCAGCGCGGTGGACAGTTACGAGCAGTACTTC
D gene: .; clone size: .; V gene: TRBV9; J gene: TRBJ1-1; CDR3 protein: CASSVGQKNTEAFF; CDR3 DNA: TGTGCCAGCAGCGTGGGACAAAAAAACACTGAAGCTTTCTTT
D gene: .; clone size: .; V gene: TRBV28; J gene: TRBJ2-3; CDR3 protein: CASSFGGIPNTQYF; CDR3 DNA: TGTGCCAGCAGTTTCGGAGGAATCCCCAATACGCAGTATTTT
D gene: TRBD1; clone size: .; V gene: TRBV7-2; J gene: TRBJ2-1; CDR3 protein: CASSSYTQGGNEQFF; CDR3 DNA: TGTGCCAGCAGCTCCTATACACAGGGGGGTAATGAGCAGTTCTTC
D gene: .; clone size: .; V gene: TRBV30; J gene: TRBJ1-1; CDR3 protein: CAWTRVTEAFF; CDR3 DNA: TGTGCCTGGACGCGTGTTACTGAAGCTTTCTTT
D gene: .; clone size: few; V gene: TRBV18; J gene: TRBJ1-2; CDR3 protein: CASTIFGTDGGYTF; CDR3 DNA: TGTGCCAGCACCATCTTCGGGACTGACGGGGGCTACACCTTC
D gene: .; clone size: many; V gene: TRBV5-1; J gene: TRBJ2-7; CDR3 protein: CASSLTGSSSYEQYF; CDR3 DNA: TGCGCCAGCAGCTTGACAGGGTCGAGCTCCTACGAGCAGTACTTC
D gene: .; clone size: many; V gene: TRBV7-8; J gene: TRBJ1-2; CDR3 protein: CASSPAPDYGYTF; CDR3 DNA: TGTGCCAGCAGCCCAGCGCCGGACTATGGCTACACCTTC
D gene: .; clone size: .; V gene: TRBV6-5; J gene: TRBJ2-3; CDR3 protein: CASSYILGSTDTQYF; CDR3 DNA: TGTGCCAGCAGTTACATTTTAGGGTCGACAGATACGCAGTATTTT
D gene: TRBD1; clone size: many; V gene: TRBV6-1; J gene: TRBJ1-2; CDR3 protein: CASMTGTGGGYTF; CDR3 DNA: TGTGCCAGCATGACCGGGACAGGGGGTGGCTACACCTTC
D gene: .; clone size: .; V gene: TRBV29-1; J gene: TRBJ2-1; CDR3 protein: CSVEVRSSYNEQFF; CDR3 DNA: TGCAGCGTTGAGGTCAGGAGCTCCTACAATGAGCAGTTCTTC
D gene: .; clone size: many; V gene: TRBV29-1; J gene: TRBJ1-2; CDR3 protein: CSVDSTGLRVNGYTF; CDR3 DNA: TGCAGCGTTGACTCTACAGGGCTGCGCGTGAATGGCTACACCTTC
D gene: TRBD1; clone size: .; V gene: TRBV4-2; J gene: TRBJ1-6; CDR3 protein: CASSQRRTGNNSPLHF; CDR3 DNA: TGTGCCAGCAGCCAACGGAGGACAGGGAACAATTCACCCCTCCACTTT
D gene: .; clone size: .; V gene: TRBV19; J gene: TRBJ2-7; CDR3 protein: CASPPTDAVTYEQYF; CDR3 DNA: TGTGCCAGTCCTCCCACCGATGCAGTTACCTACGAGCAGTACTTC
D gene: .; clone size: many; V gene: TRBV7-2; J gene: TRBJ1-2; CDR3 protein: CASSFRGAVGTNYGYTF; CDR3 DNA: TGTGCCAGCAGCTTCCGGGGCGCCGTCGGGACTAACTATGGCTACACCTTC
D gene: TRBD1; clone size: few; V gene: TRBV7-9; J gene: TRBJ1-2; CDR3 protein: CASSTPGGTANYGYTF; CDR3 DNA: TGTGCCAGCAGCACTCCGGGGGGGACAGCTAACTATGGCTACACCTTC
D gene: TRBD1; clone size: .; V gene: TRBV7-9; J gene: TRBJ2-1; CDR3 protein: CASSQIGQGAPKQFF; CDR3 DNA: TGTGCCAGCAGCCAAATCGGCCAGGGGGCGCCGAAGCAGTTCTTC
D gene: TRBD1; clone size: few; V gene: TRBV9; J gene: TRBJ2-7; CDR3 protein: CASSVGDRAYEQYF; CDR3 DNA: TGTGCCAGCAGCGTAGGGGACAGGGCCTACGAGCAGTACTTC
D gene: .; clone size: few; V gene: TRBV18; J gene: TRBJ1-4; CDR3 protein: CASSPDTGLTNEKLFF; CDR3 DNA: TGTGCCAGCTCACCTGATACAGGGTTAACTAATGAAAAACTGTTTTTT
D gene: .; clone size: few; V gene: TRBV29-1; J gene: TRBJ1-4; CDR3 protein: CSVAPILKEDEKLFF; CDR3 DNA: TGCAGCGTTGCCCCTATATTAAAGGAGGATGAAAAACTGTTTTTT